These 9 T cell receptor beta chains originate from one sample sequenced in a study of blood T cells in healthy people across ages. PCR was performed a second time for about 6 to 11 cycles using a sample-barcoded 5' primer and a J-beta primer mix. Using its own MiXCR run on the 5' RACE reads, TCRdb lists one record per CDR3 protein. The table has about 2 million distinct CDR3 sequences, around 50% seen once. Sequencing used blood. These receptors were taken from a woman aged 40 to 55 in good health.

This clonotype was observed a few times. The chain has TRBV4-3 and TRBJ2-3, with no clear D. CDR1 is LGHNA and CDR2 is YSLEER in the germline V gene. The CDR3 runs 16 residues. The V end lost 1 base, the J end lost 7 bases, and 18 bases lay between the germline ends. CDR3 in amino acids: CASSQGARAVGNTQYF. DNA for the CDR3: TGCGCCAGCAGCCAAGGAGCTCGCGCGGTCGGTAATACGCAGTATTTT.

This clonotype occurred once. In DNA form, the CDR3 reads TGTGCCAGCAGTGAACCGAATCCTAGCGGGGGGTACAATGAGCAGTTCTTC. As protein: CASSEPNPSGGYNEQFF. This sequence joins TRBV2 and TRBJ2-1; 11 positions agree with TRBD2. Germline V lookup: CDR1 SNHLY, CDR2 FYNNEI. J lost 4 bases, V lost 2 bases, and 7 bases had no gene match. This CDR3 region has 17 residues. The whole variable domain, remainder taken from reference TRBV2 and TRBJ2-1, is EPEVTQTPSHQVTQMGQEVILRCVPISNHLYFYWYRQILGQKVEFLVSFYNNEISEKSEIFDDQFSVERPDGSNFTLKIRSTKLEDSAMYFCASSEPNPSGGYNEQFFGPGTRLTVL.

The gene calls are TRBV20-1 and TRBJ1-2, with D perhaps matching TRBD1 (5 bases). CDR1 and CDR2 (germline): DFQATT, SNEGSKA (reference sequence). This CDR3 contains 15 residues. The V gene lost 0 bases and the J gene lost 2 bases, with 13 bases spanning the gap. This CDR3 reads CSAREGATSNYGYTF. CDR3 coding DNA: TGCAGTGCTAGAGAAGGGGCAACTTCAAACTATGGCTACACCTTC.

The CDR3 here is CASSVAAGYSEQFF. CDR3 in DNA: TGTGCCAGCAGTGTAGCGGCAGGGTATAGTGAGCAGTTCTTC. J is TRBJ2-1 and V is TRBV2, with D tentatively TRBD2 (6 bases). V lost 4 bases, J lost 9 bases, and 16 bases lay in between. This CDR3 spans 14 amino acids. Germline V gene sequence: CDR1 SNHLY, CDR2 FYNNEI. The full variable domain, with the rest looked up from reference TRBV2 and TRBJ2-1, is EPEVTQTPSHQVTQMGQEVILRCVPISNHLYFYWYRQILGQKVEFLVSFYNNEISEKSEIFDDQFSVERPDGSNFTLKIRSTKLEDSAMYFCASSVAAGYSEQFFGPGTRLTVL.

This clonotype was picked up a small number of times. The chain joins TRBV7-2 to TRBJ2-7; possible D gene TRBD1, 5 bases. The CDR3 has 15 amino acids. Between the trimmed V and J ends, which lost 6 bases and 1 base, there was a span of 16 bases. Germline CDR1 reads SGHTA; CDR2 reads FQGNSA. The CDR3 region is CASSLTQGLSYEQYF. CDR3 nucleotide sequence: TGTGCCAGCAGTTTAACGCAGGGCCTTTCCTACGAGCAGTACTTC.

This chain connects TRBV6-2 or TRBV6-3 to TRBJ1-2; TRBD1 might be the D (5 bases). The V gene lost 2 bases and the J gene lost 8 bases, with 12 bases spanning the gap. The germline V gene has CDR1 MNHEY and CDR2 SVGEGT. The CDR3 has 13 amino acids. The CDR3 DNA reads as TGTGCCAGCAGTTACGTGGGGGTCGGCGGCTACACCTTC. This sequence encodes CASSYVGVGGYTF.

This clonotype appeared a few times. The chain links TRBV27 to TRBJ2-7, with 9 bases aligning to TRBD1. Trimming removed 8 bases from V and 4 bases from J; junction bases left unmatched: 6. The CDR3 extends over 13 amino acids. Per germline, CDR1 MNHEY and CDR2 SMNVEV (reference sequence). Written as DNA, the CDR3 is TGTGCCAGCGGGGGGACAGGGAGATACGAGCAGTACTTC. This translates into CASGGTGRYEQYF.

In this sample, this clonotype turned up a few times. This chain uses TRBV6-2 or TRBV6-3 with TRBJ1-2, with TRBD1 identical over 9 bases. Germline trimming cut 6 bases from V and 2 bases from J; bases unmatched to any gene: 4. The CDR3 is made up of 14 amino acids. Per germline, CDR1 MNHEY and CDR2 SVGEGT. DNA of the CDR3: TGTGCCAGCAGGGGGACAGGGCAGAACTATGGCTACACCTTC. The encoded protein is CASRGTGQNYGYTF.

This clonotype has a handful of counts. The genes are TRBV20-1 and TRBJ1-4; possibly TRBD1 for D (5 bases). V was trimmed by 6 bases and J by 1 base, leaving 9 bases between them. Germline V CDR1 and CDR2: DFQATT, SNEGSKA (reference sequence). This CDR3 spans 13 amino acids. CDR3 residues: CSAQRGTNEKLFF. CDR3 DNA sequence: TGCAGTGCCCAAAGGGGAACTAATGAAAAACTGTTTTTT.